This T cell receptor beta chain derives from a study of cytomegalovirus exposure and HLA in healthy donors. Findings of the study overall: Specificity of three CMV-associated chains for CMV antigens was verified in vitro. TCR beta V segments were, for the most part, productive about 87% or about 30% of the time in an earlier analysis.

With respect to this clone: Antigen unknown.

V gave up 3 bases and J gave up 4 bases; unmatched junction bases: 5. The germline CDR1 and CDR2 sequences are LNHNV and YYDKDF (reference sequence). This CDR3 comprises 15 residues. PCR involved 60 Vbeta and 13 Jbeta primers. In the original workflow: Unique TCR beta chains totaled roughly 79 million in a later count, with roughly 11 million of them shared. The repertoire was sequenced with immunoSEQ multiplex PCR; TCRdb's copy has only in-frame clones and lacks some. D and trimming were read from the DNA, whereas the V and J calls and clone size are those reported in that table. The table records about 130,000 clones, 82% of them present only once.

The receptor's source is a woman aged 45-65 years in good health and CMV-seropositive. The sequenced sample was PBMCs. This chain links TRBV15 with TRBJ1-5, with 8 positions matching TRBD1. CDR3 sequence reads: CATSRAGQGNQPQHF. The CDR3 DNA is TGTGCCACCAGCAGGGCTGGACAGGGTAATCAGCCCCAGCATTTT.